This T cell receptor (beta chain) was documented in a study of lymphopenia after photon versus proton radiotherapy. Sequencing was performed with immunoSEQ multiplex PCR; in TCRdb, only in-frame clones are kept and a portion is missing. The table lists about 40,000 clones, more than 70% of them singletons. The CDR3 loop spans 15 amino acids. V lost 4 bases and J lost 6; bases outside the gene matches: 7. From germline, CDR1 is SEHNR and CDR2 FQNEAQ (reference sequence). Study conclusions and caveats: Photon-treated patients lost naive T cells and TCR diversity; proton-treated stayed stable.

With regard to this clone: No antigen is known for it.

The TCR was taken from a woman in her 70s with pancreatic cancer. Some clones in this sample may be carry-over from other donors' samples. The starting material was peripheral blood, obtained from a patient treated with proton-based radiotherapy. The chain joins TRBV7-9 to TRBJ2-3; 10 bases agree with TRBD1. CDR3 sequence (DNA): TGTGCCAGCAGCTCGCGACAGGGGGCTGGGGATACGCAGTATTTT. Translation: CASSSRQGAGDTQYF.